Presented here are 25 T cell receptor beta chains from one specimen sequenced in a study of blood T cell repertoires in COVID-19 (TCRdb year 2020). Library preparation was by the immunoSEQ multiplex PCR assay. In TCRdb, the immuneACCESS table is reduced to in-frame sequences with V and J assigned. These tables do not hold every clone; where another copy was compared, an unresolved V gene accounts for under half, and the others remain unexplained. The sample table lists 150,000 or so clones, more than 75% of them with a count of one. Clones ranked in the top ten supply 5% of the sample. The source material was peripheral blood. These TCRs come from a woman aged 70 to 79 with COVID-19, enrolled during active disease.

The CDR3 DNA reads TGCAGCGTTGAAGTCGGGGATGAGACCCAGTACTTC. Translation gives CSVEVGDETQYF. This chain connects TRBV29-1 to TRBJ2-5; D possibly corresponds to TRBD2 (5 bases). V shed 1 base and J shed 5 bases, with 8 bases lying between them. The CDR3 length is 12 residues. Germline lookup yields CDR1 SQVTM and CDR2 ANQGSEA.

V gene TRBV24-1 combines with J gene TRBJ2-5, with 12 positions matching TRBD2. This CDR3 comprises 17 residues. CDR1 is KGHDR and CDR2 is SFDVKD in the germline V gene. Germline trimming cut 4 bases from V and 5 bases from J; bases unmatched to any gene: 10. The CDR3 DNA reads TGTGCCACCAGTGACGCTAGCGGGGGGGTGGAGGGGGAGACCCAGTACTTC. Its protein product is CATSDASGGVEGETQYF.

The V call is TRBV4-2, the J call TRBJ1-5, with D perhaps matching TRBD1 (5 bases). Trimming stripped 0 bases from V and 5 bases from J, with 8 bases between. Germline lookup yields CDR1 LGHNA and CDR2 YNFKEQ. The CDR3 covers 14 residues. The CDR3 is CASSQETADQPQHF. In DNA, the CDR3 is TGTGCCAGCAGCCAAGAGACAGCCGATCAGCCCCAGCATTTT.

The chain couples TRBV5-4 to TRBJ1-2; no clear D gene. The germline gives CDR1 SGHNT, CDR2 YYREEE (reference sequence). Trimming shortened V by 0 bases and J by 1 base, and 7 bases separated the two germline ends. The CDR3 totals 14 residues. For the CDR3, the DNA is TGTGCCAGCAGCTTGGCCGGGAGTAACTATGGCTACACCTTC. Translated: CASSLAGSNYGYTF.

The chain carries TRBV2 and TRBJ2-7, with 9 nucleotides matching TRBD2. In germline, CDR1 is SNHLY, CDR2 FYNNEI. The CDR3 is made up of 14 amino acids. V lost 5 bases to trimming and J lost 6 bases; unmatched junction nucleotides: 8. CDR3 sequence (DNA): TGTGCCAGCAGTCTAGCGGGGACCCTCGGCGAGCAGTACTTC. Translation gives CASSLAGTLGEQYF.

V gene TRBV3-1 (or the pseudogene TRBV3-2) combines with J gene TRBJ1-2; unclear D gene. The CDR3 is 15 amino acids. V shed 3 bases and J shed 9 bases, with 20 bases lying between them. Germline loops: CDR1 LGHDT, CDR2 YNNKEL (reference sequence). In DNA form, the CDR3 reads TGTGCCAGCAGCCAGGGCGGGAGTCCCACGGGGAGCTACACCTTC. Encoded protein: CASSQGGSPTGSYTF.

The chain couples TRBV12-3 or TRBV12-4 to TRBJ1-2, with TRBD1 identical over 9 bases. The CDR3 runs 13 residues. V gave up 8 bases and J gave up 5 bases; unmatched junction bases: 6. The CDR3 bases are TGTGCCAGCGCACCGGGACAGGGATATGGCTACACCTTC. Protein: CASAPGQGYGYTF.

This clone was counted a single time. CDR3 bases: TGTGCCAGCAGCGTAGCTACAGATCCCTACGAGCAGTACTTC. It specifies CASSVATDPYEQYF. This sequence joins TRBV9 and TRBJ2-7; unclear D gene. Germline assignment: CDR1 SGDLS and CDR2 YYNGEE. Trimming shortened V by 0 bases and J by 2 bases, and 9 bases separated the two germline ends. This CDR3 region has 14 residues.

This clone was picked up a small number of times. This rearrangement joins TRBV10-3 to TRBJ1-1; the D gene is possibly TRBD1 (5 bases). Germline V gene lookup returns CDR1 ENHRY and CDR2 SYGVKD. The ends were cut back, 3 bases at V and 3 bases at J, with 8 bases in the middle. The CDR3 spans 13 residues. The CDR3 sequence is CAISDRVDTEAFF. DNA for the CDR3: TGTGCCATCAGTGACAGGGTAGACACTGAAGCTTTCTTT.

This rearrangement joins TRBV3-1 (or the pseudogene TRBV3-2) to TRBJ1-1; 7 bases agree with TRBD1. The CDR3 sequence is 17 residues long. V dropped 1 base and J dropped 10; count of bases not matched to a gene: 18. The germline V gene has CDR1 LGHDT and CDR2 YNNKEL (reference sequence). This chain's CDR3 is CASSQGSRGRGFLGAFF. CDR3 DNA sequence: TGTGCCAGCAGCCAAGGGTCTAGGGGCAGGGGGTTTCTCGGAGCTTTCTTT.

The chain has TRBV6-5 and TRBJ1-4; D perhaps matches TRBD1 (6 bases). V was pared by 6 bases and J by 3 bases, with 14 bases between. This CDR3 is 15 amino acids long. The germline gives CDR1 MNHEY, CDR2 SVGAGI. CDR3 sequence: CASRRLGGPNEKLFF. In DNA form, the CDR3 reads TGTGCCAGCAGACGACTGGGGGGGCCTAATGAAAAACTGTTTTTT.

This chain uses TRBV3-1 (or the pseudogene TRBV3-2) with TRBJ2-5; 7 bases are a match to TRBD2. V trimming: 3 bases; J trimming: 4 bases; junction bases outside the gene matches: 2. The CDR3 extends over 13 amino acids. Germline values: CDR1 LGHDT, CDR2 YNNKEL (reference sequence). The CDR3 sequence: CASSQGRGETQYF. In DNA, the CDR3 is TGTGCCAGCAGCCAGGGGAGGGGAGAGACCCAGTACTTC.

The gene calls are TRBV19 and TRBJ1-5, with D maybe TRBD1 (6 bases). The CDR3 covers 15 residues. Trimming took off 6 bases at V and 0 bases at J, with 12 bases between the two ends. Germline values: CDR1 LNHDA, CDR2 SQIVND (reference sequence). CDR3 in amino acids: CASRDSHNSNQPQHF. CDR3 sequence (DNA): TGTGCCAGTAGGGACAGCCACAATAGCAATCAGCCCCAGCATTTT. The full variable domain, rest sourced from reference TRBV19 and TRBJ1-5, is DGGITQSPKYLFRKEGQNVTLSCEQNLNHDAMYWYRQDPGQGLRLIYYSQIVNDFQKGDIAEGYSVSREKKESFPLTVTSAQKNPTAFYLCASRDSHNSNQPQHFGDGTRLSIL.

This clone was counted a few times. V and J are TRBV7-2 and TRBJ1-2, with D possibly TRBD1 on 5 matching bases. The V gene's germline CDR1 is SGHTA and CDR2 FQGNSA. Trimming shortened V by 2 bases and J by 7 bases, and 17 bases separated the two germline ends. The CDR3 extends over 15 amino acids. The CDR3 DNA is TGTGCCAGCAGCTTAATACGGGGGGGGTCTGGTGGCTACACCTTC. Its protein is CASSLIRGGSGGYTF.

CDR3 loop: CAWNQGLGTEAFF. The CDR3 region has the DNA TGTGCCTGGAACCAGGGCCTTGGCACTGAAGCTTTCTTT. The gene calls are TRBV30 and TRBJ1-1; D perhaps matches TRBD1 (5 bases). Germline CDR1 GTSNPN, CDR2 SVGIG (reference sequence). Trimming pared 4 bases from V and 4 bases from J, leaving 13 bases between. The CDR3 spans 13 residues.

This chain connects TRBV6-1 to TRBJ1-6; a weak D match, TRBD1 (6 bases). This CDR3 has 15 residues. The V gene lost 3 bases and the J gene lost 14 bases, with 20 bases spanning the gap. Per the germline V gene, CDR1 is MNHNS and CDR2 is SASEGT. CDR3 amino acids: CASSETTGTVWSLHF. The DNA of the CDR3 is TGTGCCAGCAGTGAGACTACAGGGACGGTCTGGTCCCTCCACTTT.

The V and J genes are TRBV2 and TRBJ1-2; possible D gene TRBD1, 6 bases. Germline V gene lookup returns CDR1 SNHLY and CDR2 FYNNEI. CDR3 size: 15 residues. Trimming left V 4 bases short and J 4 bases short, with 16 bases between. CDR3 DNA sequence: TGTGCCAGCAGTGCCGAGGACAGCGGCCTCTATGGCTACACCTTC. Its protein is CASSAEDSGLYGYTF.

The chain uses TRBV13 and TRBJ2-3; the match to TRBD1 covers 7 bases. The V segment lost 3 bases and the J segment 4 bases; nucleotides outside the gene matches: 4. CDR1 and CDR2 (germline): PRHDT, FYEKMQ (reference sequence). This CDR3 has 14 amino acids. The CDR3 spells CASSFDRAADTQYF. The CDR3 DNA reads TGTGCCAGCAGCTTCGACAGGGCAGCAGATACGCAGTATTTT.

The chain joins TRBV7-3 to TRBJ1-1; D is perhaps TRBD1 (5 bases). CDR3 length: 13 residues. Germline lookup yields CDR1 SGHTA and CDR2 FQGTGA. Deletions cut 5 bases from V and 1 base from J, with 8 bases between. The CDR3 DNA sequence: TGTGCCAGCAGCCGACAGAAGAACACTGAAGCTTTCTTT. It encodes CASSRQKNTEAFF.

The chain employs TRBV25-1 and TRBJ1-1; 7 bases agree with TRBD1. J was trimmed by 4 bases and V by 9 bases; bases with no gene match: 11. From germline, CDR1 is MGHDK and CDR2 SYGVNS. The CDR3 runs to 14 residues. The CDR3 here is CASTPGTVFTEAFF. The CDR3 coding sequence is TGTGCCAGTACACCCGGGACAGTTTTCACTGAAGCTTTCTTT. Full variable domain (rest looked up from reference TRBV25-1 and TRBJ1-1): EADIYQTPRYLVIGTGKKITLECSQTMGHDKMYWYQQDPGMELHLIHYSYGVNSTEKGDLSSESTVSRIRTEHFPLTLESARPSHTSQYLCASTPGTVFTEAFFGQGTRLTVV.

This chain joins TRBV5-4 and TRBJ1-6; tentative D call: TRBD1 (6 bases). CDR1 is SGHNT and CDR2 is YYREEE in the germline V gene (reference sequence). This CDR3 has 16 residues. Trimming stripped 3 bases from V and 9 bases from J, with 19 bases between. The CDR3, as DNA: TGTGCCAGCAGCTCCCCAACCGAAACAGGGAGTTCACCCCTCCACTTT. It specifies CASSSPTETGSSPLHF.

This chain links TRBV6-5 with TRBJ2-7; 8 bases match TRBD1. J was trimmed by 1 base and V by 5 bases; bases with no gene match: 7. Looked up from germline, CDR1 is MNHEY and CDR2 is SVGAGI. The CDR3 spans 15 residues. As DNA, the CDR3 is TGTGCCAGCAGTCGCTGGGGACAGGCATCCTACGAGCAGTACTTC. Encoded protein: CASSRWGQASYEQYF.

The chain recombines TRBV29-1 with TRBJ2-1; 8 nucleotides match TRBD1. The CDR3 sequence is 13 residues long. The junction had 6 bases not matched to a gene; V was cut back by 7 bases and J by 4 bases. Germline CDR1 SQVTM, CDR2 ANQGSEA. CDR3 loop: CSARRQGYNEQFF. The CDR3 region has the DNA TGCAGCGCCCGAAGACAGGGGTACAATGAGCAGTTCTTC.

V is TRBV5-1 and J is TRBJ2-7, with D perhaps matching TRBD2 (6 bases). This CDR3 spans 12 amino acids. Trimming took off 4 bases at V and 4 bases at J, with 9 bases between the two ends. Germline V CDR1 and CDR2: SGHRS, YFSETQ. The CDR3 sequence is CASSPGGYEQYF. The CDR3 nucleotides are TGCGCCAGCAGCCCCGGGGGATACGAGCAGTACTTC.

This chain joins TRBV28 and TRBJ1-2, with 11 bases that match TRBD1. The CDR3 totals 17 residues. V trimming: 4 bases; J trimming: 5 bases; junction bases outside the gene matches: 12. Germline assignment: CDR1 MDHEN and CDR2 SYDVKM. The CDR3 DNA is TGTGCCAGCAGTTCTGAATGGACAGGGGGCGCGGGGTATGGCTACACCTTC. Translation: CASSSEWTGGAGYGYTF.